The 11 T cell receptor beta chains below all came from one sample that was sequenced in a study of blood T cell repertoires in COVID-19 (dated by TCRdb to 2020 to 2021). Library construction relied on the immunoSEQ multiplex PCR assay. TCRdb retrieved this table from immuneACCESS and kept in-frame rearrangements only. Not all clones are present; in checked studies, unresolved V genes account for under half, and no reason is known for the remainder. The sample contains 400,000 to 550,000 clones, 70% to 90% of them found a single time. Approximately 2% of the sample rests with the top ten. The sample comprised PBMCs or T cells enriched from blood (not recorded which). The receptor set was obtained from a woman under 30 with acute COVID-19.

The chain is built from TRBV7-2 and TRBJ1-5; tentatively, D is TRBD1 (6 bases). The V gene lost 4 bases and the J gene lost 2 bases, with 9 bases spanning the gap. CDR3 length equals 14 residues. CDR1 and CDR2 (germline): SGHTA, FQGNSA. CDR3 in DNA: TGTGCCAGCAGCTACAAGGGGGGCAATCAGCCCCAGCATTTT. It yields the protein CASSYKGGNQPQHF.

The chain uses TRBV3-1 (or the pseudogene TRBV3-2) and TRBJ2-1; 9 bases match TRBD2. The CDR3 is made up of 14 amino acids. With 5 bases clipped from V and 10 bases from J, the junction kept 9 bases outside the gene matches. Germline CDR1 and CDR2: LGHDT and YNNKEL (reference sequence). The CDR3: CASSNLAGDAEQFF. In DNA form, the CDR3 reads TGTGCCAGCAGCAACTTAGCGGGAGATGCCGAGCAGTTCTTC.

This chain uses TRBV7-9 with TRBJ2-7; tentatively, D is TRBD1 (6 bases). The CDR3 has 15 amino acids. V lost 6 bases and J lost 0, with 15 bases in between. In germline, CDR1 is SEHNR, CDR2 FQNEAQ (reference sequence). Here the CDR3 reads CASRFSGADSYEQYF. CDR3 in DNA: TGTGCCAGCAGATTTTCAGGGGCCGACTCCTACGAGCAGTACTTC.

This clone was seen only once. This CDR3 reads CASSFKISGQATQYF. The CDR3, as DNA: TGTGCCAGTAGCTTTAAAATCTCCGGACAGGCCACCCAGTACTTC. The V gene is TRBV19, the J gene TRBJ2-5, with 7 bases fitting TRBD1. The CDR3 spans 15 residues. The ends lost 6 bases at V and 8 bases at J; junction bases unmatched: 15. The germline gives CDR1 LNHDA, CDR2 SQIVND (reference sequence).

V gene TRBV6-5 combines with J gene TRBJ1-4; the D gene is possibly TRBD1 (6 bases). CDR1 MNHEY and CDR2 SVGAGI come from the germline V gene. The CDR3 contains 15 residues. V lost 4 bases to trimming and J lost 8 bases, with 17 bases between them. As DNA, the CDR3 is TGTGCCAGCAGTTCCATTCAGGGGTTAGGGGAAAAACTGTTTTTT. This encodes CASSSIQGLGEKLFF.

Remarks on this clone: This same CDR3 is encoded by further DNA sequences in the sample. This chain joins TRBV2 and TRBJ1-5, with 7 nucleotides matching TRBD1. After removal of 5 bases from V and 0 bases from J, the junction contained 4 bases not matched to a gene. The CDR3 contains 15 residues. The germline V gene encodes CDR1 SNHLY and CDR2 FYNNEI. The CDR3 region is CASSLTGDSNQPQHF. For the CDR3, the DNA is TGTGCCAGCAGTCTCACAGGGGATAGCAATCAGCCCCAGCATTTT.

The V gene is TRBV29-1, the J gene TRBJ2-5; tentatively, D is TRBD2 (5 bases). This CDR3 is 14 amino acids long. Germline values: CDR1 SQVTM, CDR2 ANQGSEA. With 2 bases removed from V and 5 bases from J, the gap between germline ends came to 15 bases. CDR3 amino acids: CSVEPWELGETQYF. DNA of the CDR3: TGCAGCGTTGAACCATGGGAACTAGGGGAGACCCAGTACTTC.

The V and J genes are TRBV7-9 and TRBJ1-3, with TRBD1 matching over 7 bases. V lost 0 bases and J lost 4; bases outside the gene matches: 3. The CDR3 consists of 15 residues. In germline, CDR1 is SEHNR, CDR2 FQNEAQ (reference sequence). The CDR3 sequence is CASSLALGQGNTIYF. CDR3 in DNA: TGTGCCAGCAGCTTAGCCTTGGGACAGGGAAACACCATATATTTT. The complete variable domain, with remaining parts taken from reference TRBV7-9 and TRBJ1-3, reads DTGVSQNPRHKITKRGQNVTFRCDPISEHNRLYWYRQTLGQGPEFLTYFQNEAQLEKSRLLSDRFSAERPKGSFSTLEIQRTEQGDSAMYLCASSLALGQGNTIYFGEGSWLTVV.

The CDR3 reads CASSEGQGRQPQHF. CDR3 DNA sequence: TGTGCCAGCAGTGAAGGGCAGGGGCGACAGCCCCAGCATTTT. This chain connects TRBV6-1 to TRBJ1-5, with D possibly being TRBD1 (6 bases). Germline V lookup: CDR1 MNHNS, CDR2 SASEGT. V lost 1 base, J lost 7 bases, and 11 bases lay in between. CDR3 length: 14 amino acids.

The CDR3 bases are TGTGCCAGCAGCAGCGGGACAGGGAGGCTAGCGGTAATCAATGAGCAGTTCTTC. Amino acids: CASSSGTGRLAVINEQFF. V usage is TRBV21-1 and J usage is TRBJ2-1; TRBD1, as called in the table, went unchecked against the DNA. TRBV21-1 is a recognized pseudogene. The CDR3 is 18 residues long.

The chain carries TRBV11-2 and TRBJ2-7; 7 bases match TRBD1. Germline V gene lookup returns CDR1 SGHAT and CDR2 FQNNGV. The trim removed 5 bases at V and 4 bases at J, leaving 11 bases unmatched. This CDR3 contains 15 residues. CDR3 residues: CASSPPDRVGYEQYF. DNA for the CDR3: TGTGCCAGCAGCCCCCCCGACAGGGTAGGGTACGAGCAGTACTTC.